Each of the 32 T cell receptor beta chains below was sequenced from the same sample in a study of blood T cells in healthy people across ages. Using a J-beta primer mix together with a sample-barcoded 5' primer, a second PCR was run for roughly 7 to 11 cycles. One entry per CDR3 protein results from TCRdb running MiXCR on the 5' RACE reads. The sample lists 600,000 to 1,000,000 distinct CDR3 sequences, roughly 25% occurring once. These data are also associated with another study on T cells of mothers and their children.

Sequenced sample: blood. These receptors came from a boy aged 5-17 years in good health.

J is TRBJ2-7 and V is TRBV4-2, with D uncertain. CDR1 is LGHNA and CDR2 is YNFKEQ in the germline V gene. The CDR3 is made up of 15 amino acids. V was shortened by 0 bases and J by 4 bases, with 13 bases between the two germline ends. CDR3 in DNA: TGTGCCAGCAGCCAAGATGTAAGCGCCGGGTACGAGCAGTACTTC. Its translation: CASSQDVSAGYEQYF.

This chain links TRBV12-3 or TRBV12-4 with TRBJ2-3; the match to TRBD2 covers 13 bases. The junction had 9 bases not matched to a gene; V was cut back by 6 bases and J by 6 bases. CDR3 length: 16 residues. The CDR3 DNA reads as TGTGCCAGCAGGTTTGGACTAGCGGGAGTAAGGGATACGCAGTATTTT. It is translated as CASRFGLAGVRDTQYF.

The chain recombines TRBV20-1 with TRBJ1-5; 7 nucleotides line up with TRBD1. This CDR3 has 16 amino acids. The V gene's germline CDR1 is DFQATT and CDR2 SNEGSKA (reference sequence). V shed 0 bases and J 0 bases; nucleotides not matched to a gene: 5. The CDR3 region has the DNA TGCAGTGCTAGAGAAGGGGGCGGTTATAGCAATCAGCCCCAGCATTTT. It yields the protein CSAREGGGYSNQPQHF.

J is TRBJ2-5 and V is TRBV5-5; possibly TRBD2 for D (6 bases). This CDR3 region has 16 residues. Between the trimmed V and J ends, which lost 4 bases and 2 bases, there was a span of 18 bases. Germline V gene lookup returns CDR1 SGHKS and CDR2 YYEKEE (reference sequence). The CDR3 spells CASSPGKGGLQETQYF. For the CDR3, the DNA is TGTGCCAGCAGCCCGGGGAAGGGAGGCCTTCAAGAGACCCAGTACTTC.

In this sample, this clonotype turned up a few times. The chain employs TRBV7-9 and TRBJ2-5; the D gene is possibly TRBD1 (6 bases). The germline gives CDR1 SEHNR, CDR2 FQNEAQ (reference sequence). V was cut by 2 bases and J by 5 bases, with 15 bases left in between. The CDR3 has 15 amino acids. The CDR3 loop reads CASSLSGATRETQYF. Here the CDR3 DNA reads TGTGCCAGCAGCTTATCAGGGGCGACGAGGGAGACCCAGTACTTC.

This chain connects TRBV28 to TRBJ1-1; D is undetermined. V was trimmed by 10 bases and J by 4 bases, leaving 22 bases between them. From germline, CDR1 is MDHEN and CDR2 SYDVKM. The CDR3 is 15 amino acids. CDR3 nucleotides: TGTGCCATCCACCCGGGCTCCCGAGGCGGCACTGAAGCTTTCTTT. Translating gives CAIHPGSRGGTEAFF.

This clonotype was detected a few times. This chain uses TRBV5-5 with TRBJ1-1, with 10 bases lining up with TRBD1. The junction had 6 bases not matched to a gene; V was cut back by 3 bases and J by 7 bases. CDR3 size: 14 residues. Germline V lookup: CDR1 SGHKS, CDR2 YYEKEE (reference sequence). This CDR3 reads CASSSRQGAGEAFF. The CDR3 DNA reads TGTGCCAGCAGCTCCCGACAGGGGGCGGGTGAAGCTTTCTTT.

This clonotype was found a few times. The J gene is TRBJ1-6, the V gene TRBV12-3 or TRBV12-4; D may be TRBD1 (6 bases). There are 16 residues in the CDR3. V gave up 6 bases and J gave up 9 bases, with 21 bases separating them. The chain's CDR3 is CASREAHRVPGSPLHF. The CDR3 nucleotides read TGTGCCAGCAGGGAGGCGCACAGGGTACCGGGTTCACCCCTCCACTTT.

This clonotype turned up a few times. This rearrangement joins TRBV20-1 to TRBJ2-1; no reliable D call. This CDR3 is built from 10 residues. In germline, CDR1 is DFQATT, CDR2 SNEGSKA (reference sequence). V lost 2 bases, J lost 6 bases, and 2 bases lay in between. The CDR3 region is CSARLNEQFF. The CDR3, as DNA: TGCAGTGCTAGACTCAATGAGCAGTTCTTC.

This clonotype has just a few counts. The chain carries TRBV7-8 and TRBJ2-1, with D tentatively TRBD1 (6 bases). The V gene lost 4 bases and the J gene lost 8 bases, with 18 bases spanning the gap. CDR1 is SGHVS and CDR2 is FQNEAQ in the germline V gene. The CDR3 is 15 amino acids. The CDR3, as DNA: TGTGCCAGCAGCTCATCGGACAGTCCTCTGGATGAGCAGTTCTTC. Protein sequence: CASSSSDSPLDEQFF.

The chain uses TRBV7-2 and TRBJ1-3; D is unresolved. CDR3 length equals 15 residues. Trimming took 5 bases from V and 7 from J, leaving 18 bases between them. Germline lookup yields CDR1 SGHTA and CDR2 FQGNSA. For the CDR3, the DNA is TGTGCCAGCAGCCCGTCGATTGGCTCTTTTAACACCATATATTTT. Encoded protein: CASSPSIGSFNTIYF.

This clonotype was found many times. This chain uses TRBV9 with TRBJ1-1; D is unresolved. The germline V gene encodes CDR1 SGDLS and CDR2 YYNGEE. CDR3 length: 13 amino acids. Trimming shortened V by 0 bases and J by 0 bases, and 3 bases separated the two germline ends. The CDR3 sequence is CASSVALNTEAFF. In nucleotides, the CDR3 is TGTGCCAGCAGCGTAGCGTTGAACACTGAAGCTTTCTTT. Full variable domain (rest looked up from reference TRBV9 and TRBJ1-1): DSGVTQTPKHLITATGQRVTLRCSPRSGDLSVYWYQQSLDQGLQFLIQYYNGEERAKGNILERFSAQQFPDLHSELNLSSLELGDSALYFCASSVALNTEAFFGQGTRLTVV.

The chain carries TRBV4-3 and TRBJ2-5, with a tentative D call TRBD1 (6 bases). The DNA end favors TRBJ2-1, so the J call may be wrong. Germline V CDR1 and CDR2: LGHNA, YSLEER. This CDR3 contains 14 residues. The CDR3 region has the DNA TGCGCCAGCAGCCAAGATAGAGAAGGACAGGAGCAGTTCTTC. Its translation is CASSQDREGQEQFF.

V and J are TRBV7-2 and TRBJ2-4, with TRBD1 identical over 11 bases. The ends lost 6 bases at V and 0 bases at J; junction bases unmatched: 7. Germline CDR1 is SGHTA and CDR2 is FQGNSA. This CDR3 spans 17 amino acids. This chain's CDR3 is CASSSPGQGGAKNIQYF. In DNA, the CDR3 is TGTGCCAGCAGTTCACCGGGACAGGGGGGAGCCAAAAACATTCAGTACTTC.

The CDR3: CASSATHTDTQYF. CDR3 sequence (DNA): TGTGCCAGCAGTGCGACCCACACAGATACGCAGTATTTT. The chain employs TRBV2 and TRBJ2-3; no definite D call. V lost 4 bases and J 2 bases, leaving 7 bases between the germline ends. The CDR3 totals 13 residues. Germline loops: CDR1 SNHLY, CDR2 FYNNEI. The full variable domain, in which reference TRBV2 and TRBJ2-3 provide the parts outside the CDR3, is EPEVTQTPSHQVTQMGQEVILRCVPISNHLYFYWYRQILGQKVEFLVSFYNNEISEKSEIFDDQFSVERPDGSNFTLKIRSTKLEDSAMYFCASSATHTDTQYFGPGTRLTVL.

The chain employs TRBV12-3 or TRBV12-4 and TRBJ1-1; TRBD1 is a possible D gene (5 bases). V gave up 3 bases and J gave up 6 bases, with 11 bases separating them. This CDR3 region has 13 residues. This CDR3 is CASSFLRDAEAFF. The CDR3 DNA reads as TGTGCCAGCAGTTTTTTGCGGGACGCTGAAGCTTTCTTT.

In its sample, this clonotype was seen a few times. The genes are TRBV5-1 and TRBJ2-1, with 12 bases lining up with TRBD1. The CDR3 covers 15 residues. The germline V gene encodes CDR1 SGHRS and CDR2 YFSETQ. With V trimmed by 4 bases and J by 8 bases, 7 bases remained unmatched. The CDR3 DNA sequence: TGCGCCAGCAGCCACACCGGGACAGGGGGCTATGAGCAGTTCTTC. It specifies CASSHTGTGGYEQFF.

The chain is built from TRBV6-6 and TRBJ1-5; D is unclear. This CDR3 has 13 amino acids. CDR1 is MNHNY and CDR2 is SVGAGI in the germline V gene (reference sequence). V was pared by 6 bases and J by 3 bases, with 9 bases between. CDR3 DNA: TGTGCCAGCAGCCTGGATTTCAATCAGCCCCAGCATTTT. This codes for CASSLDFNQPQHF.

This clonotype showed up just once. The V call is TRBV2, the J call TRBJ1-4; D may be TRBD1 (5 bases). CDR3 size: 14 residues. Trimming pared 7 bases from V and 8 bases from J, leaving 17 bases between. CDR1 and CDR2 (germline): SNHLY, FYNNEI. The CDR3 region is CASTQRGSQEKLFF. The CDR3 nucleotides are TGTGCCAGCACCCAGAGGGGTAGTCAAGAAAAACTGTTTTTT.

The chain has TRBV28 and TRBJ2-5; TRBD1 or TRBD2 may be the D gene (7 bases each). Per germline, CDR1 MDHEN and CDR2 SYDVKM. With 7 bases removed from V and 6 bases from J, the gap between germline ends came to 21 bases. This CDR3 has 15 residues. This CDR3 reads CASNVGGGGLKTQYF. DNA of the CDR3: TGTGCCAGCAACGTTGGGGGAGGGGGCTTAAAGACCCAGTACTTC.

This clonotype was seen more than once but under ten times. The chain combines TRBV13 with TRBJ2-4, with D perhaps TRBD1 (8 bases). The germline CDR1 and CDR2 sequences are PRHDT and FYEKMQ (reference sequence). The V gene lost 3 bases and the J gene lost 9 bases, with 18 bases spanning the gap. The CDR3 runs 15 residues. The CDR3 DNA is TGTGCCAGCAGCTTTCCCCCGGACAGGGAGGGCATTCAGTACTTC. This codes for CASSFPPDREGIQYF.

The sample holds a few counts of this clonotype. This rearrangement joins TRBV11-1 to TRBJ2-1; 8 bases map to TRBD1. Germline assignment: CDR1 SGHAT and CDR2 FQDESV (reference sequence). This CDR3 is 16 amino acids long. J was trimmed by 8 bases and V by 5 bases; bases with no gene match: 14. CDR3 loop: CASSQNRGALGHEQFF. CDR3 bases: TGTGCCAGCAGCCAAAACAGGGGGGCCCTCGGCCATGAGCAGTTCTTC.

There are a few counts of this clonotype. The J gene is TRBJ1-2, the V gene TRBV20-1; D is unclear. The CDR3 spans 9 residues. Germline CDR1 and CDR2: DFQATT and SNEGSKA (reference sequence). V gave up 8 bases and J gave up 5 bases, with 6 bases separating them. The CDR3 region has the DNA TGCAGTCCTGGGTATGGCTACACCTTC. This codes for CSPGYGYTF.

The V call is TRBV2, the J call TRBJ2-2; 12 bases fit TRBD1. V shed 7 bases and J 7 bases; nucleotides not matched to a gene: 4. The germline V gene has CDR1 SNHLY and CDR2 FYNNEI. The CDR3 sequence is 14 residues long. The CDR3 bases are TGTGCCAGCATGGGACAGGGGGCGATCGGGGAGCTGTTTTTT. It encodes CASMGQGAIGELFF.

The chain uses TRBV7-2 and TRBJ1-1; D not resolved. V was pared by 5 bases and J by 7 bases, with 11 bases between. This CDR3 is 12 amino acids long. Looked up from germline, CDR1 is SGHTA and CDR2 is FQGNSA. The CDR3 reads CASSPTKSEAFF. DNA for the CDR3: TGTGCCAGCAGCCCGACTAAGAGTGAAGCTTTCTTT.

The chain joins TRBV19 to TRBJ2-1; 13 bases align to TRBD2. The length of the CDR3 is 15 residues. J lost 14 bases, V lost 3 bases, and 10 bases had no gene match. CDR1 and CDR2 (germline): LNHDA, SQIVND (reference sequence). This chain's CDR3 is CASSIFGTSGTGEFF. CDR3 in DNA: TGTGCCAGTAGTATTTTTGGGACTAGCGGGACTGGGGAGTTCTTC.

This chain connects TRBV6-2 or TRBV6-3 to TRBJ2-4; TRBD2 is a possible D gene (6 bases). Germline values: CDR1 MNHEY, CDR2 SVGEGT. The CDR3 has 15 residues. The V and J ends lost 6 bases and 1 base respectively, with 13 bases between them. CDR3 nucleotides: TGTGCCAGCAGCTACCGGGACTCCGCCAAAAACATTCAGTACTTC. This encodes CASSYRDSAKNIQYF.

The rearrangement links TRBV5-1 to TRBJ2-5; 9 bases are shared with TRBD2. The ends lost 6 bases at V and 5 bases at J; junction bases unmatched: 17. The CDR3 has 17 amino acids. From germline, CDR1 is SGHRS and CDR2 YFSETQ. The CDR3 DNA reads TGCGCCAGCAAGGTCGGGACTAGCACCTGGGGATGGGAGACCCAGTACTTC. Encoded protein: CASKVGTSTWGWETQYF.

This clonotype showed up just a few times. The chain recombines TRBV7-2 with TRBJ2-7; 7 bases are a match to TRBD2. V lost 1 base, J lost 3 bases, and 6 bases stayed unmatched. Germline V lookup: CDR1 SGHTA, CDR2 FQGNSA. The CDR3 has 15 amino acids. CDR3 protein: CASSLGLAELYEQYF. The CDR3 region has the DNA TGTGCCAGCAGCTTAGGGCTAGCGGAACTCTACGAGCAGTACTTC.

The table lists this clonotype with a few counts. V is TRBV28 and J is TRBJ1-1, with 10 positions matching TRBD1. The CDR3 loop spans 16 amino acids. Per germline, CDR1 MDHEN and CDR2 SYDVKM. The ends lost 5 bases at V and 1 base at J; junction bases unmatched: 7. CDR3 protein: CASSLWTGGKNTEAFF. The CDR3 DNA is TGTGCCAGCAGTCTCTGGACAGGGGGTAAGAACACTGAAGCTTTCTTT.

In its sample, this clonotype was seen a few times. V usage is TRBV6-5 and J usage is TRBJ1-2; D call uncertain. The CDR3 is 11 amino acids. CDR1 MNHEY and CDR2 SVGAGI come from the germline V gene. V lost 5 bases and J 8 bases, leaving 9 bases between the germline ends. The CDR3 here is CASSAAGGYTF. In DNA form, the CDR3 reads TGTGCCAGCAGTGCAGCGGGGGGCTACACCTTC.

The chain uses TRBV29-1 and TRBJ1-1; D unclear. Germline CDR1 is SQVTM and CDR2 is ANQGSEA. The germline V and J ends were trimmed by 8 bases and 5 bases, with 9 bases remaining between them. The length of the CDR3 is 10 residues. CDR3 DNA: TGCAGCCCAACGCAGACTGAAGCTTTCTTT. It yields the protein CSPTQTEAFF.